Listed here is a single T cell receptor beta chain. Different DNA sequences within this sample yield the same CDR3. The source of the sample is a study of CD8+ T cells in alopecia areata. Looking at the study overall: For the treated group, dosing was oral tofacitinib at 5 to 10 mg twice daily.

It was cDNA, reverse transcribed from extracted RNA, that served as the sequencing template. Clones were read by immunoSEQ multiplex PCR, and TCRdb kept only the in-frame ones, dropping some. This sample has roughly 120,000 clones, with less than 75% found just once. Treatment meaning: oral pan-JAK inhibitor, 5-10 mg twice daily. Peripheral blood, together with lesional scalp punch biopsies, was collected from alopecia areata patients. CDR3 length: 11 residues. The ends were cut back, 4 bases at V and 7 bases at J, with 7 bases in the middle. Per the germline V gene, CDR1 is ENHRY and CDR2 is SYGVKD. The material sequenced was CD8+ T cells sorted from blood, taken at week 4, from a patient treated with tofacitinib. This clonotype originated in a human donor with alopecia areata. The rearrangement joins TRBV10-3 to TRBJ1-2; the D gene is possibly TRBD1 (5 bases). The CDR3 nucleotides are TGTGCCATCAGTGTAACAGGTGGCTACACCTTC. Protein product: CAISVTGGYTF.